This TCR beta chain derives from a study of spatial heterogeneity in lung cancer. The CDR3 is 14 amino acids. V was cut by 6 bases and J by 0 bases, with 12 bases left in between. CDR1 is SGHRS and CDR2 is YFSETQ in the germline V gene. TCRdb re-analysed the 5' RACE reads in MiXCR, keeping a single row per CDR3 protein. This sample yields 3,000 to 4,000 distinct CDR3 sequences, of which roughly a third are seen a single time; under 30% belongs to the top ten. As to this clonotype: No antigen is known for it.

Time point noted: sample taken at primary tumor resection. Overall study results and limits: Tumor mutation counts were tracked by expanded intratumoral alpha and beta TCR counts.

This sample comprised lung tumor tissue, obtained at surgery. The rearrangement uses TRBV5-1 and TRBJ2-5; D is possibly TRBD1 (6 bases). The TCR sequence derives from a male donor with early-stage non-small cell lung cancer. This CDR3 is CASTLGQHQETQYF. In DNA form, the CDR3 reads TGCGCCAGCACCCTGGGACAACACCAAGAGACCCAGTACTTC.